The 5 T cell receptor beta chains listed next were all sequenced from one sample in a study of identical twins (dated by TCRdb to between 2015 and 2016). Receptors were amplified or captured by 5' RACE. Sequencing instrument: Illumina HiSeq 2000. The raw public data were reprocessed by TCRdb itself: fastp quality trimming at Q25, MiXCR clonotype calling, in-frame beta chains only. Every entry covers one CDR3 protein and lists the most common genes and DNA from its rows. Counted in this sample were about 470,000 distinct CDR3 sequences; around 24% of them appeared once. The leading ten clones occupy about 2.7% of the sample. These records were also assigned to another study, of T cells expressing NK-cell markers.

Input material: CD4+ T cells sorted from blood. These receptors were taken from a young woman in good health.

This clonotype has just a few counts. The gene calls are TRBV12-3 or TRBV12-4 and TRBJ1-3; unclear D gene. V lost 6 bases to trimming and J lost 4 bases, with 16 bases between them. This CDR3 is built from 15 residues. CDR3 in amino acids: CASRLWSGDGNTIYF. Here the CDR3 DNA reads TGTGCCAGCAGGTTATGGAGCGGCGACGGAAACACCATATATTTT.

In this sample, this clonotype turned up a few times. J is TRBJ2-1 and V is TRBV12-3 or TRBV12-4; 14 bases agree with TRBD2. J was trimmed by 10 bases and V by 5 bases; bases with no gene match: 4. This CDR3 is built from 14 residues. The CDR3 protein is CASSGLAGGGEQFF. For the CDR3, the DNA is TGTGCCAGCAGTGGACTAGCGGGGGGCGGGGAGCAGTTCTTC.

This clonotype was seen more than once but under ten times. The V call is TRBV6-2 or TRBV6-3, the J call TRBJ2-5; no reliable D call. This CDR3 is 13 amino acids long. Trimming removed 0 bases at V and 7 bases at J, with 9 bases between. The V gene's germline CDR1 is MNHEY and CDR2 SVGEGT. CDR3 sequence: CASSYSLAGTQYF. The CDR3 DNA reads TGTGCCAGCAGTTACTCGTTAGCCGGGACCCAGTACTTC.

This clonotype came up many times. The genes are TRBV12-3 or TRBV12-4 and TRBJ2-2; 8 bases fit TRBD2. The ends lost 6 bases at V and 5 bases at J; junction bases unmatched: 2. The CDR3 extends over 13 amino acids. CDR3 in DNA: TGTGCCAGCAGCCTAGCGGGTACCGGGGAGCTGTTTTTT. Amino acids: CASSLAGTGELFF.

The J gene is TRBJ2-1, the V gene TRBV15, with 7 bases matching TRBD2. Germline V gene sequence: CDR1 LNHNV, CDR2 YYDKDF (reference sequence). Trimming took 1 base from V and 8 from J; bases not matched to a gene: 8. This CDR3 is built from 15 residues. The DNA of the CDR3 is TGTGCCACCAGCAGAGGGGCGGGGGAGACCGATGAGCAGTTCTTC. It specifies CATSRGAGETDEQFF.